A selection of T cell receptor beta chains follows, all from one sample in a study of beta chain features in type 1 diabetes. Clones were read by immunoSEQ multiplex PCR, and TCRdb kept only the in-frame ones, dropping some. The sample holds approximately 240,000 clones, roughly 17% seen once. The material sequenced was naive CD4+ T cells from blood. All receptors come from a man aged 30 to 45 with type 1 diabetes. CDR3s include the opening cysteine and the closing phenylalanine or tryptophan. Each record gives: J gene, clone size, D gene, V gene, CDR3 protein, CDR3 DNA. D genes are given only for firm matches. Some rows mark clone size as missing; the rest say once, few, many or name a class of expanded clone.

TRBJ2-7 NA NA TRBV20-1 CSASREYEQYF TGCAGTGCTAGCAGGGAGTACGAGCAGTACTTC
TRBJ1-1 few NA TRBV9 CASSVYGVTEAFF TGTGCCAGCAGCGTTTATGGGGTTACTGAAGCTTTCTTT
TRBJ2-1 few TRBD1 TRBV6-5 CASRLTGVFYNEQFF TGTGCCAGCAGACTCACAGGGGTCTTCTACAATGAGCAGTTCTTC
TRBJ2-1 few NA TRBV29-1 CSGEARQGNEQFF TGCAGCGGTGAAGCACGGCAGGGGAATGAGCAGTTCTTC
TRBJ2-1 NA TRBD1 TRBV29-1 CSVPTGGNYNEQFF TGCAGCGTTCCGACAGGGGGCAACTACAATGAGCAGTTCTTC
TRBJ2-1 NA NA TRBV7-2 CASSLMAGSSYNEQFF TGTGCCAGCAGCTTAATGGCGGGGAGCTCCTACAATGAGCAGTTCTTC
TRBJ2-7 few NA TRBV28 CASLGSPNAYEQYF TGTGCCAGCCTCGGGAGTCCCAACGCCTACGAGCAGTACTTC
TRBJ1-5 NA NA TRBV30 CAWSKGQLNSNQPQHF TGTGCCTGGAGTAAAGGACAGCTTAATAGCAATCAGCCCCAGCATTTT
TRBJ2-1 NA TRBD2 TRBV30 CAWSVQGGNEQFF TGTGCCTGGAGCGTCCAGGGAGGGAATGAGCAGTTCTTC
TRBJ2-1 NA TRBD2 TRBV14 CASSPYRTSGAYNEQFF TGTGCCAGCAGTCCCTACCGGACTAGCGGGGCCTACAATGAGCAGTTCTTC
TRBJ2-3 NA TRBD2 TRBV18 CASSPAGGPDTQYF TGTGCCAGCTCACCAGCGGGAGGGCCGGATACGCAGTATTTT
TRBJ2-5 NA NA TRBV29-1 CSVEAGRQETQYF TGCAGCGTTGAAGCTGGCAGACAAGAGACCCAGTACTTC
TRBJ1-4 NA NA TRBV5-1 CASSLGDSATNEKLFF TGCGCCAGCAGCTTGGGTGACAGTGCAACTAATGAAAAACTGTTTTTT
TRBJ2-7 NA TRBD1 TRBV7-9 CASSLGTDLTYEQYF TGTGCCAGCAGCCTCGGGACAGACCTCACCTACGAGCAGTACTTC
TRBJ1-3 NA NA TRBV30 CAWSVQAAIYF TGTGCCTGGAGTGTACAGGCGGCCATATATTTT
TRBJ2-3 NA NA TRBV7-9 CASSLIRKQYF TGTGCCAGCAGCTTAATTCGGAAACAGTATTTT
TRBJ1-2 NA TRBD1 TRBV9 CASSLRTGETYGYTF TGTGCCAGCAGCCTCAGGACAGGGGAGACCTATGGCTACACCTTC
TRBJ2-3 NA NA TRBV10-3 CAISDTLPIHRADTQYF TGTGCCATCAGTGACACTCTCCCCATACACAGGGCAGATACGCAGTATTTT
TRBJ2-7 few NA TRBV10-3 CAISDPGEQYF TGTGCCATCAGTGACCCCGGCGAGCAGTACTTC
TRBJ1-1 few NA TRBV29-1 CSLKQALGTEAFF TGCAGCTTAAAACAGGCCCTCGGGACTGAAGCTTTCTTT
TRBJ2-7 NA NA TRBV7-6 CASSRYPRTGPNLYEQYF TGTGCCAGCAGTCGATACCCAAGAACAGGGCCCAACCTCTACGAGCAGTACTTC
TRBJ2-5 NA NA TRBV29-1 CSVGRTGKETQYF TGCAGCGTCGGAAGAACAGGGAAAGAGACCCAGTACTTC
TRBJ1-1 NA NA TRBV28 CASERRETEAFF TGTGCCAGTGAGAGGAGAGAAACTGAAGCTTTCTTT
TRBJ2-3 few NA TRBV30 CAWSVAGTPKLGTQYF TGTGCCTGGAGTGTCGCGGGTACGCCCAAGCTAGGTACGCAGTATTTT
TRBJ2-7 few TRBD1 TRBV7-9 CASSLGQGAGNEQYF TGTGCCAGCAGTCTAGGACAGGGGGCAGGGAACGAGCAGTACTTC
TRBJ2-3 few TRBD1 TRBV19 CASTAGTGGTDTQYF TGTGCCAGTACCGCCGGGACAGGGGGAACAGATACGCAGTATTTT
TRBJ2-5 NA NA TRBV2 CASSEGTSGTQYF TGTGCCAGCAGTGAAGGGACATCGGGGACCCAGTACTTC
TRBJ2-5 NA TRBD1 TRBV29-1 CSVENRDRGPGETQYF TGCAGCGTGGAGAACCGGGACAGGGGGCCGGGGGAGACCCAGTACTTC
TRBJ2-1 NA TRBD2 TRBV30 CAWRISGTSGYNEQFF TGTGCCTGGCGGATCTCCGGGACTAGCGGTTACAATGAGCAGTTCTTC
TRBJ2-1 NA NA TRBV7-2 CASSILGGRNEQFF TGTGCCAGCAGCATCCTCGGGGGTAGAAATGAGCAGTTCTTC
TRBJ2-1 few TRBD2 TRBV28 CASTNPGTSYNEQFF TGTGCCAGCACTAACCCCGGGACTAGCTACAATGAGCAGTTCTTC
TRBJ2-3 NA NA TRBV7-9 CASSRPGPTDTQYF TGTGCCAGCAGCCGACCGGGACCCACAGATACGCAGTATTTT
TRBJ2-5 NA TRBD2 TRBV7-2 CASSPTSGIRKETQYF TGTGCCAGCAGCCCTACTAGCGGCATACGAAAAGAGACCCAGTACTTC
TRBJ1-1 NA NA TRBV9 CASSGGIGYGAANTEAFF TGTGCCAGCAGCGGCGGGATCGGGTATGGGGCCGCGAACACTGAAGCTTTCTTT
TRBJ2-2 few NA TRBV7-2 CASSLRGTGELFF TGTGCCAGCAGCTTACGCGGGACCGGGGAGCTGTTTTTT
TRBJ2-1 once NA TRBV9 CASSVAVGSYNEQFF TGTGCCAGCAGCGTAGCTGTAGGATCCTACAATGAGCAGTTCTTC
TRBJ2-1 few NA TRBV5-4 CASRVQGLFIDNEQFF TGTGCCAGCAGGGTACAGGGCCTCTTCATCGACAATGAGCAGTTCTTC
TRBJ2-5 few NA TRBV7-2 CASSLASWETQYF TGTGCCAGCAGCTTAGCATCCTGGGAGACCCAGTACTTC
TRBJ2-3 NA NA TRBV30 CAWSFSSTDTQYF TGTGCCTGGAGTTTCTCTAGCACAGATACGCAGTATTTT
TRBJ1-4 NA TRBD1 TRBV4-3 CASSQGQGREKLFF TGCGCCAGCAGCCAAGGACAGGGCCGGGAAAAACTGTTTTTT
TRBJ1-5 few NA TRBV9 CASSAGVGNQPQHF TGTGCCAGCAGCGCAGGGGTGGGGAATCAGCCCCAGCATTTT
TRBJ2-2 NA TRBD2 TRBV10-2 CASRIAGVSPGELFF TGCGCCAGCAGGATAGCGGGAGTATCCCCCGGGGAGCTGTTTTTT
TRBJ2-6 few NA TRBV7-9 CASSPYLSGANVLTF TGTGCCAGCAGCCCCTATCTCTCTGGGGCCAACGTCCTGACTTTC
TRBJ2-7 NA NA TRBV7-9 CASSLNQNSYEQYF TGTGCCAGCAGCTTAAATCAGAACTCCTACGAGCAGTACTTC
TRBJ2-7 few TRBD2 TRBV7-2 CASSLRAGGSYEQYF TGTGCCAGCAGCTTAAGAGCGGGAGGGTCCTACGAGCAGTACTTC
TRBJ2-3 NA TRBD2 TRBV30 CAWSVQAGVDTQYF TGTGCCTGGAGTGTACAAGCGGGAGTTGATACGCAGTATTTT
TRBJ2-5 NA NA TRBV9 CASSVAGRETQYF TGTGCCAGCAGCGTAGCAGGGCGGGAGACCCAGTACTTC
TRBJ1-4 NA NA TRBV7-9 CASSLDREKLFF TGTGCCAGCAGCTTAGACCGTGAAAAACTGTTTTTT